This entry is about one TCR beta chain. Its antigen is not identified. The CDR3 extends over 11 amino acids. Germline CDR1 and CDR2: SNHLY and FYNNEI. Trimming cost V 6 bases and J 5 bases, with 5 bases left between them. These data come from a study of CD8+ T cells in alopecia areata. cDNA serving as the sequencing template came from extracted, reverse transcribed RNA. The protocol was immunoSEQ multiplex PCR, while the TCRdb copy is restricted to in-frame clones and leaves out a portion. The data show about 170,000 clones, around 58% seen once. Whole-study results and caveats: With tofacitinib ongoing, many expanded lesional clones persisted in both scalp and blood.

The treatment: oral pan-JAK inhibitor, 5-10 mg twice daily. Researchers took lesional scalp punch biopsies and peripheral blood from people who were alopecia areata patients. The chain couples TRBV2 to TRBJ2-1; D ambiguous. The sequencing here drew on CD4+ T cells sorted from blood, taken between weeks 55 and 70, from a patient treated with tofacitinib. This sequence originates from a human donor with alopecia areata. For the CDR3, the DNA is TGTGCCAGCAGCGAAAACAATGAGCAGTTCTTC. Protein: CASSENNEQFF.